The sequence of this T cell receptor beta chain was determined in a study of T cell responses to AZD1222 COVID-19 vaccine. Findings and limits, study-wide: Repertoires were obtained only post-peak T cell response. Epitopes outside B.1.351 and B.1.1.7 mutated regions reportedly drew nearly half of spike TCRs. Across spike, vaccine-associated CD4 TCRs were found, dominant at 160-218 and 743-854.

The CDR3 is 15 residues long. Per germline, CDR1 KGHSH and CDR2 LQKENI. V lost 1 base to trimming and J lost 9 bases; unmatched junction nucleotides: 9. On this clone: What it recognizes is unknown.

The data were produced by immunoSEQ multiplex PCR, yet TCRdb's version contains in-frame clones alone and is incomplete. The sample has more than 140,000 clones, more than 70% seen once. This sequence joins TRBV18 and TRBJ2-1, with 7 bases aligning to TRBD1. Sequencing used peripheral blood, obtained on day 0 of AZD1222 vaccination. The clonotype originates from an adult in good health. The CDR3 region has the DNA TGTGCCAGCTCACCACAGGGGGCAGGGGATAGTGAGCAGTTCTTC. This translates into CASSPQGAGDSEQFF.